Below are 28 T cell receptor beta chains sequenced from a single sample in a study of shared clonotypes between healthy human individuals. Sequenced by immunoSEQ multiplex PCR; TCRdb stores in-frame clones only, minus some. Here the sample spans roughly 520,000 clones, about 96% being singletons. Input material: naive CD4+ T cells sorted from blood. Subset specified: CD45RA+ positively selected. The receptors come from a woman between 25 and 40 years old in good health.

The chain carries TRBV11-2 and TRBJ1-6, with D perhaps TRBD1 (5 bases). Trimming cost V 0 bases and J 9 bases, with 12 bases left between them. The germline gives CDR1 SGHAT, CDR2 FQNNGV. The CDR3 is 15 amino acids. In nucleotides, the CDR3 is TGTGCCAGCAGCTTAGAATGGCAGGGCGTTTCACCCCTCCACTTT. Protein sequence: CASSLEWQGVSPLHF.

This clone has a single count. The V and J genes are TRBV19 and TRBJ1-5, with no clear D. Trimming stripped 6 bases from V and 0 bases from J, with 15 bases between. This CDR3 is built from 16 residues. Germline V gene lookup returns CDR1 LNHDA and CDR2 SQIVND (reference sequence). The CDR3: CASSKPPGYSNQPQHF. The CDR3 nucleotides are TGTGCCAGTAGCAAACCCCCGGGCTATAGCAATCAGCCCCAGCATTTT.

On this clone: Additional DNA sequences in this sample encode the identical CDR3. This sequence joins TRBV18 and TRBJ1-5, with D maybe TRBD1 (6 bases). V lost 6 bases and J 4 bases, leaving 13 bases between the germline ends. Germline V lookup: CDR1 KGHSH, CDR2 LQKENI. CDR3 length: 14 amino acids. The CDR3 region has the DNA TGTGCCAGCTCCCCGACAGGAGGTAATCAGCCCCAGCATTTT. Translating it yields CASSPTGGNQPQHF.

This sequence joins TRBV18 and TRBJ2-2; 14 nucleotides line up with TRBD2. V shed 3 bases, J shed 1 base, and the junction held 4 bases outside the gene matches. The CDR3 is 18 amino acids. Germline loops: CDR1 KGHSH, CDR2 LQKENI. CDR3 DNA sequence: TGTGCCAGCTCACCCAGGACTAGCGGGAGGCAGAACACCGGGGAGCTGTTTTTT. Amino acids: CASSPRTSGRQNTGELFF.

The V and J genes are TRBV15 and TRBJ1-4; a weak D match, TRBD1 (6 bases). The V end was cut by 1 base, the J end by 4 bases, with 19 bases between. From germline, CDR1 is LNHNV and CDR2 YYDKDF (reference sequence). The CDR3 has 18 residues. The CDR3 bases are TGTGCCACCAGCAGAGGACGACAGAGAAGGGGGGGTAATGAAAAACTGTTTTTT. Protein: CATSRGRQRRGGNEKLFF.

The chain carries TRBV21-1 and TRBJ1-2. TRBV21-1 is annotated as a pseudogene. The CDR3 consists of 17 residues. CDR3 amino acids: CASSKMQGLTKGYGYTF. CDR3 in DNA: TGTGCCAGCAGCAAAATGCAGGGACTAACAAAGGGGTATGGCTACACCTTC.

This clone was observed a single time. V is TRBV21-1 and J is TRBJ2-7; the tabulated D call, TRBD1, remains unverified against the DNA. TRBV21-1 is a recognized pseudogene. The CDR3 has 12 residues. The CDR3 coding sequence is TGTGCCAGCAATCCACAGGAGTGCGAGCAGTACTTC. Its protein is CASNPQECEQYF.

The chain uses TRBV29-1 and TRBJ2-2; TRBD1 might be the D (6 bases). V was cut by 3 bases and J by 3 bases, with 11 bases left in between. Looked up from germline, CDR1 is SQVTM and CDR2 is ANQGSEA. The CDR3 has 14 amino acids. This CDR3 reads CSVDRRTDTGELFF. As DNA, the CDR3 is TGCAGCGTTGACCGCCGGACAGACACCGGGGAGCTGTTTTTT.

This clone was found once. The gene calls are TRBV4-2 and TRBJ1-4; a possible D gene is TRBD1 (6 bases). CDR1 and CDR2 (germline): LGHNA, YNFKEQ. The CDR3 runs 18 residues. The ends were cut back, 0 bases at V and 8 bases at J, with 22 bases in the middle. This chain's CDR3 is CASSQDMSEGGVWEKLFF. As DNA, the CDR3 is TGTGCCAGCAGCCAAGATATGAGTGAGGGGGGAGTATGGGAAAAACTGTTTTTT.

Here the CDR3 reads CASSGGQGNYGYTF. In nucleotides, the CDR3 is TGTGCCAGCTCAGGCGGACAGGGAAACTATGGCTACACCTTC. This chain uses TRBV18 with TRBJ1-2; TRBD1 agrees at 8 bases. Germline V gene data show CDR1 as KGHSH and CDR2 as LQKENI. Unmatched junction bases numbered 4, after V lost 5 bases and J lost 2 bases. CDR3 size: 14 residues.

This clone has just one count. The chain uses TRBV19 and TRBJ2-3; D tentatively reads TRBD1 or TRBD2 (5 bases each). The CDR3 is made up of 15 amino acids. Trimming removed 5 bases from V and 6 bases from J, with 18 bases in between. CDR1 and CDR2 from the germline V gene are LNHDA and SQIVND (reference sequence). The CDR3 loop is CASSVPGTWRDTQYF. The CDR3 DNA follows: TGTGCCAGTAGTGTCCCAGGGACCTGGAGGGATACGCAGTATTTT.

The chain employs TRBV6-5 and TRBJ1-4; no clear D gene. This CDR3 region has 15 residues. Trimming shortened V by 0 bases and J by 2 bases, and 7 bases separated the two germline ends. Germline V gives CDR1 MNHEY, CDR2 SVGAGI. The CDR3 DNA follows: TGTGCCAGCAGTTACTCGCCAAGGACTAATGAAAAACTGTTTTTT. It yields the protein CASSYSPRTNEKLFF.

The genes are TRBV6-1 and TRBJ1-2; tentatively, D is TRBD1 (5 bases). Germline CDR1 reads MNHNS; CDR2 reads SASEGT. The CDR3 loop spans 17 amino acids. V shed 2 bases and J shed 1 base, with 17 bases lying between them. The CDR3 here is CASSESFWGEVNYGYTF. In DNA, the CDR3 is TGTGCCAGCAGTGAATCTTTTTGGGGGGAAGTTAACTATGGCTACACCTTC.

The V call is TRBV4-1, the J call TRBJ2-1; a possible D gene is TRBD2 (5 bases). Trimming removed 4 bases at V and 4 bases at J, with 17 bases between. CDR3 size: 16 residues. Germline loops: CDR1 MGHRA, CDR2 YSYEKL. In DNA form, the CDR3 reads TGCGCCAGCAGCCCAAATGAGATCAGGACTTACAATGAGCAGTTCTTC. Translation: CASSPNEIRTYNEQFF.

The CDR3 DNA sequence: TGTGCCAGCTCACCATCCCCTCCCCCCGAAGGGCCCCAGCATTTT. Translation gives CASSPSPPPEGPQHF. This rearrangement joins TRBV18 to TRBJ1-5; D gene uncertain. The CDR3 has 15 residues. The germline V gene has CDR1 KGHSH and CDR2 LQKENI. The V gene lost 2 bases and the J gene lost 9 bases, with 17 bases spanning the gap.

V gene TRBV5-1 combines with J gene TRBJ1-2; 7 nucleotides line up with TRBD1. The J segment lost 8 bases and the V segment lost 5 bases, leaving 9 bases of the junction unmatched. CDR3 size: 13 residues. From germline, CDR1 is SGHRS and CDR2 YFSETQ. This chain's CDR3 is CASSPGQLSGYTF. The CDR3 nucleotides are TGCGCCAGCAGTCCGGGACAGTTAAGCGGCTACACCTTC. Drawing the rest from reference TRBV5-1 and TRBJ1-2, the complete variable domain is KAGVTQTPRYLIKTRGQQVTLSCSPISGHRSVSWYQQTPGQGLQFLFEYFSETQRNKGNFPGRFSGRQFSNSRSEMNVSTLELGDSALYLCASSPGQLSGYTFGSGTRLTVV.

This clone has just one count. CDR3 sequence: CSVAAGASTDTQYF. CDR3 coding DNA: TGCAGCGTGGCCGCGGGGGCTAGCACAGATACGCAGTATTTT. The chain recombines TRBV29-1 with TRBJ2-3, with D possibly TRBD2 on 7 matching bases. The CDR3 covers 14 residues. The V and J ends lost 6 bases and 0 bases respectively, with 13 bases between them. Germline V lookup: CDR1 SQVTM, CDR2 ANQGSEA.

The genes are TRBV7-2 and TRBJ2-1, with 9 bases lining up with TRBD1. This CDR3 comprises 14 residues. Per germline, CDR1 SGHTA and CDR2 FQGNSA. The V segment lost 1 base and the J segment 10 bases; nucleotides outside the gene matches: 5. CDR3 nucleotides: TGTGCCAGCAGCTTAGTTACAGGGGGCCGGGAGCAGTTCTTC. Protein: CASSLVTGGREQFF. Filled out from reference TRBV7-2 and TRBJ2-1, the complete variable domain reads GAGVSQSPSNKVTEKGKDVELRCDPISGHTALYWYRQSLGQGLEFLIYFQGNSAPDKSGLPSDRFSAERTGGSVSTLTIQRTQQEDSAVYLCASSLVTGGREQFFGPGTRLTVL.

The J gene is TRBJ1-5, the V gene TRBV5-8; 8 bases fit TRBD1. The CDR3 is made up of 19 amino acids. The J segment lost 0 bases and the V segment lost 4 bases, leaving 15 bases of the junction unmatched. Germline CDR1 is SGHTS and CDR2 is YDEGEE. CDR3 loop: CASSNSPGTGRYSNQPQHF. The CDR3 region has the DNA TGTGCCAGCAGCAATTCGCCCGGGACAGGACGATATAGCAATCAGCCCCAGCATTTT. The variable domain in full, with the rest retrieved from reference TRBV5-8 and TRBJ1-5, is EAGVTQSPTHLIKTRGQQATLRCSPISGHTSVYWYQQALGLGLQFLLWYDEGEERNRGNFPPRFSGRQFPNYSSELNVNALELEDSALYLCASSNSPGTGRYSNQPQHFGDGTRLSIL.

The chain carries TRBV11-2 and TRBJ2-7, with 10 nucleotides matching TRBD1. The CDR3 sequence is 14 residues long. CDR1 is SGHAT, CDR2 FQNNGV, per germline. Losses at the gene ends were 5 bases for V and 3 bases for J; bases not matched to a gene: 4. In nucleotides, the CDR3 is TGTGCCAGCAGCCAATGGACAGGGGGCTACGAGCAGTACTTC. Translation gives CASSQWTGGYEQYF.

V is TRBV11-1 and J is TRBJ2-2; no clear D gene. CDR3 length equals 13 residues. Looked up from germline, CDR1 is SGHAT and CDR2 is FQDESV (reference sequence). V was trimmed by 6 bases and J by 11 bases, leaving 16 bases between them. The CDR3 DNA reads TGTGCCAGCAGAGTAGGGAATTCCGCCGAGCTGTTTTTT. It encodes CASRVGNSAELFF.

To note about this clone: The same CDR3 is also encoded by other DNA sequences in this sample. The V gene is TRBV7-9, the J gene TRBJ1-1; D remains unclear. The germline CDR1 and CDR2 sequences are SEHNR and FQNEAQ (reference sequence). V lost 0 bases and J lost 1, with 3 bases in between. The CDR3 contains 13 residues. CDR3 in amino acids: CASSLAENTEAFF. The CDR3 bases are TGTGCCAGCAGCTTAGCGGAGAACACTGAAGCTTTCTTT.

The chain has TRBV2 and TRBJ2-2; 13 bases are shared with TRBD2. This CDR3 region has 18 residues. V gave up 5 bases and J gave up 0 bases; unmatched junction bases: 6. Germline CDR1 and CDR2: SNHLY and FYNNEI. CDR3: CASSLGLAGAANTGELFF. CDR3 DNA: TGTGCCAGCAGTCTAGGACTAGCGGGGGCCGCGAACACCGGGGAGCTGTTTTTT.

CDR3 region: CASTDRASSGNTIYF. The CDR3 nucleotides are TGTGCCAGTACCGACCGGGCTTCCTCTGGAAACACCATATATTTT. The chain carries TRBV19 and TRBJ1-3; D unresolved. V was cut by 7 bases and J by 0 bases, with 13 bases left in between. The CDR3 has 15 residues. Germline V CDR1 and CDR2: LNHDA, SQIVND (reference sequence).

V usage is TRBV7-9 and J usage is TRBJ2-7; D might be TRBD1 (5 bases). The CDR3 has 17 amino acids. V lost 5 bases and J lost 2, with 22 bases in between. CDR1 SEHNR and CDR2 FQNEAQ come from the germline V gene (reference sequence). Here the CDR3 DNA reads TGTGCCAGCAGCCTAGGGAAAGGGGATCCCCGGCCCTACGAGCAGTACTTC. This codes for CASSLGKGDPRPYEQYF.

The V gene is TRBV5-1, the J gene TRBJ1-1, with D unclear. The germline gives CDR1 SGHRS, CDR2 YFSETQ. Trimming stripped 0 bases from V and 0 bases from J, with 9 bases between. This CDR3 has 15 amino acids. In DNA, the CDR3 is TGCGCCAGCAGCTTGGAGCCGGGATTGAACACTGAAGCTTTCTTT. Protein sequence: CASSLEPGLNTEAFF.

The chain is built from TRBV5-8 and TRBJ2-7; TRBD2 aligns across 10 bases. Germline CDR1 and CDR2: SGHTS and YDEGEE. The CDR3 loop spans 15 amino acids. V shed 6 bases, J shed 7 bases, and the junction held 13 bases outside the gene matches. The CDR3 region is CASIISGRASGEQYF. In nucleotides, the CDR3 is TGTGCCAGCATCATCAGCGGGAGGGCCTCCGGAGAGCAGTACTTC.

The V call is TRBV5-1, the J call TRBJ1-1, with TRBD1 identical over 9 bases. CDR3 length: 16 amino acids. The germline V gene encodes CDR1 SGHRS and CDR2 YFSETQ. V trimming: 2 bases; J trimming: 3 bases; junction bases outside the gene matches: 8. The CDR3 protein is CASSLYRGHPDTEAFF. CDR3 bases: TGCGCCAGCAGCTTATACAGGGGGCATCCTGACACTGAAGCTTTCTTT.